The 10 T cell receptor beta chains in this list originate from one sample, sequenced in a study of blood T cell repertoires in COVID-19. The assay was immunoSEQ multiplex PCR, and TCRdb's table has in-frame clones only and misses some. The data contain approximately 240,000 clones, roughly 85% of them singletons. Sequencing was carried out using peripheral blood. The receptors were gathered from a young woman who had recovered from COVID-19.

The rearrangement links TRBV19 to TRBJ2-1, with D uncertain. Trimming shortened V by 2 bases and J by 7 bases, and 6 bases separated the two germline ends. This CDR3 is 12 amino acids long. Per the germline V gene, CDR1 is LNHDA and CDR2 is SQIVND (reference sequence). The CDR3 DNA sequence: TGTGCCAGTAGTATATTCCGGAATGAGCAGTTCTTC. As protein: CASSIFRNEQFF.

This clone appeared once. The chain uses TRBV2 and TRBJ1-3; D perhaps matches TRBD1 (6 bases). Trimming removed 7 bases at V and 0 bases at J, with 13 bases between. The CDR3 runs 15 residues. Germline V gene data show CDR1 as SNHLY and CDR2 as FYNNEI. The CDR3 loop reads CASMGRGTSGNTIYF. The CDR3 coding sequence is TGTGCCAGCATGGGAAGGGGGACCTCTGGAAACACCATATATTTT.

The genes are TRBV30 and TRBJ1-5, with D perhaps TRBD1 (5 bases). Germline lookup yields CDR1 GTSNPN and CDR2 SVGIG (reference sequence). This CDR3 spans 16 amino acids. The V and J ends lost 2 bases and 1 base respectively, with 15 bases between them. The CDR3 DNA sequence: TGTGCCTGGAGTACTCAGGGAGGTCGGAGCAATCAGCCCCAGCATTTT. Its protein product is CAWSTQGGRSNQPQHF.

The chain combines TRBV7-3 with TRBJ1-3; weak D call: TRBD1 (5 bases). The CDR3 consists of 18 residues. Per the germline V gene, CDR1 is SGHTA and CDR2 is FQGTGA. Deletions cut 1 base from V and 3 bases from J, with 19 bases between. Written as DNA, the CDR3 is TGTGCCAGCAGCTTAATAGGCGGTGACAGACTAGTTGGAAACACCATATATTTT. It codes for CASSLIGGDRLVGNTIYF.

This chain connects TRBV9 to TRBJ2-2, with a possible D match to TRBD2 (5 bases). Trimming took 0 bases from V and 4 from J, leaving 10 bases between them. CDR1 SGDLS and CDR2 YYNGEE come from the germline V gene. This CDR3 has 15 residues. The DNA for the CDR3 is TGTGCCAGCAGCGTAGTTTCGGGAACCACCGGGGAGCTGTTTTTT. Its protein product is CASSVVSGTTGELFF. Full variable domain (rest looked up from reference TRBV9 and TRBJ2-2): DSGVTQTPKHLITATGQRVTLRCSPRSGDLSVYWYQQSLDQGLQFLIQYYNGEERAKGNILERFSAQQFPDLHSELNLSSLELGDSALYFCASSVVSGTTGELFFGEGSRLTVL.

The rearrangement uses TRBV25-1 and TRBJ2-1, with 7 bases that match TRBD1. Germline V gene sequence: CDR1 MGHDK, CDR2 SYGVNS. This CDR3 has 12 residues. V lost 5 bases and J lost 9; bases outside the gene matches: 4. CDR3 sequence reads: CASSQQGTEQFF. Here the CDR3 DNA reads TGTGCCAGCAGTCAACAGGGGACTGAGCAGTTCTTC.

The chain carries TRBV2 and TRBJ1-3, with D unclear. The V and J ends lost 4 bases and 4 bases respectively, with 11 bases between them. CDR1 is SNHLY and CDR2 is FYNNEI in the germline V gene. The CDR3 runs to 14 residues. CDR3 nucleotide sequence: TGTGCCAGCAGTGGACTTAGGCTAGGAAACACCATATATTTT. Translated: CASSGLRLGNTIYF.

The chain links TRBV7-6 to TRBJ1-2, with a weak D call TRBD1 (6 bases). There are 14 residues in the CDR3. The V and J ends lost 2 bases and 3 bases respectively, with 10 bases between them. Germline CDR1 and CDR2: SGHVS and FNYEAQ. The CDR3 sequence is CASSLNGQYYGYTF. DNA for the CDR3: TGTGCCAGCAGCTTAAACGGACAGTACTATGGCTACACCTTC.

The rearrangement links TRBV4-1 to TRBJ2-7, with 14 bases lining up with TRBD2. The CDR3 sequence is 15 residues long. The germline gives CDR1 MGHRA, CDR2 YSYEKL. With 5 bases clipped from V and 4 bases from J, the junction kept 4 bases outside the gene matches. The CDR3 nucleotides read TGCGCCAGCAGCGAGGGACTAGCGGGAGCGTACGAGCAGTACTTC. It codes for CASSEGLAGAYEQYF.

The J gene is TRBJ2-3, the V gene TRBV4-2, with no clear D. CDR1 is LGHNA, CDR2 YNFKEQ, per germline. The CDR3 has 14 amino acids. The germline V and J ends were trimmed by 2 bases and 5 bases, with 11 bases remaining between them. The CDR3, as DNA: TGTGCCAGCAGCCAAAGCAACCAGGAAGATACGCAGTATTTT. It yields the protein CASSQSNQEDTQYF.